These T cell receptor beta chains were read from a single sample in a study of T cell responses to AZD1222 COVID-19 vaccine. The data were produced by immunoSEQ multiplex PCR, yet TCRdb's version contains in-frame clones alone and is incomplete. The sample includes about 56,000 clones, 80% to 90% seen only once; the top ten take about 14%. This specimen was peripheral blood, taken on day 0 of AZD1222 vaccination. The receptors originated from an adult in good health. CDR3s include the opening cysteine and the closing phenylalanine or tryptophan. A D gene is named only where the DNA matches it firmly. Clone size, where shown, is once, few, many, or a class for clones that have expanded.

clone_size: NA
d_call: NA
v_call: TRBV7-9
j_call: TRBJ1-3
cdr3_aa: CASSLDRVSGNTIYF
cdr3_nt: TGTGCCAGCAGCTTAGACCGAGTCTCTGGAAACACCATATATTTT

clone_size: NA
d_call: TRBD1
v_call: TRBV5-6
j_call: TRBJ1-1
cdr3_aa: CASSWGQLNTEAFF
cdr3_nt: TGTGCCAGCAGCTGGGGACAGCTGAACACTGAAGCTTTCTTT

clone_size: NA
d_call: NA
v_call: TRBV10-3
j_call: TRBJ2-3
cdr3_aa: CAISENKGGYTDTQYF
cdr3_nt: TGTGCCATCAGTGAGAATAAGGGGGGGTACACAGATACGCAGTATTTT

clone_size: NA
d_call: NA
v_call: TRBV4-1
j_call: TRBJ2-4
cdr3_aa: CASTRNRDLAKNIQYF
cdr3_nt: TGCGCCAGCACCCGAAACAGGGATTTAGCCAAAAACATTCAGTACTTC

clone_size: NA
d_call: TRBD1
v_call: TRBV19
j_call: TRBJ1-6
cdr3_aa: CASSPGETGGASPLHF
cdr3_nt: TGTGCCAGTAGTCCCGGGGAGACAGGGGGAGCTTCACCCCTCCACTTT

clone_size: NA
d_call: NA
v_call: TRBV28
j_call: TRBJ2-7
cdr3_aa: CASSFSRVAYEQYF
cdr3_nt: TGTGCCAGCAGTTTTTCGCGTGTGGCCTACGAGCAGTACTTC

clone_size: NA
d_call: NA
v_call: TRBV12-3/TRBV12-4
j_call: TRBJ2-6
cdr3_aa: CASSRSGANVLTF
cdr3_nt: TGTGCCAGCAGCCGCTCTGGGGCCAACGTCCTGACTTTC

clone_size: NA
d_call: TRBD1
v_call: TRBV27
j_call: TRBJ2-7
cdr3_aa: CASSLAGTGHSYEQYF
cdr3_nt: TGTGCCAGCAGTTTGGCTGGGACAGGTCACTCCTACGAGCAGTACTTC

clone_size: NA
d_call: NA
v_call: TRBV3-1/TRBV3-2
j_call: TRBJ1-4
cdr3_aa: CASSQNLAGDEKLFF
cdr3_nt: TGTGCCAGCAGCCAAAATCTCGCTGGGGATGAAAAACTGTTTTTT

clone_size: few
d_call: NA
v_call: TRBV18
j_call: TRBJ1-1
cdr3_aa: CASSLGDRLKAFF
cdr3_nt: TGTGCCAGCTCCCTGGGAGACAGGTTAAAAGCTTTCTTT

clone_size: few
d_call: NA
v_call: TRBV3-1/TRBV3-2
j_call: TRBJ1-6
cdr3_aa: CASSEQVNNSPLHF
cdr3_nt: TGTGCCAGCAGCGAACAGGTGAACAATTCACCCCTCCACTTT

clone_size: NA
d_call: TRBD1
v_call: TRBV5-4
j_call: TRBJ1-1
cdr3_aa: CASRGQGEAEAFF
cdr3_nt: TGTGCCAGCAGGGGACAGGGGGAAGCTGAAGCTTTCTTT

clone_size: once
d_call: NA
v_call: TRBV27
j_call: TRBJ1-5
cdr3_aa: CASSLQGRQPQHF
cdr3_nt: TGTGCCAGCAGTTTACAGGGAAGACAGCCCCAGCATTTT

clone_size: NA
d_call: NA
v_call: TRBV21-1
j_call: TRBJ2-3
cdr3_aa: CASSKEGSGKDSGTDTQYF
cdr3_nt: TGTGCCAGCAGCAAAGAGGGATCAGGGAAGGACTCAGGCACAGATACGCAGTATTTT

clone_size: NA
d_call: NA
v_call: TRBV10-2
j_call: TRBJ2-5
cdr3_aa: CASSEQVVGGETQYF
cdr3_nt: TGCGCCAGCAGTGAGCAAGTGGTAGGGGGGGAGACCCAGTACTTC

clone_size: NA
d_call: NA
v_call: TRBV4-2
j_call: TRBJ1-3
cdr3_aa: CASSRLGQQNTIYF
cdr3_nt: TGTGCCAGCAGCCGATTAGGACAGCAAAACACCATATATTTT

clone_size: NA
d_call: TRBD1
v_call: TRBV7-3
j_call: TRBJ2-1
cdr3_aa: CASSLMGQGWEQFF
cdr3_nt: TGTGCCAGCAGCTTAATGGGACAGGGCTGGGAGCAGTTCTTC

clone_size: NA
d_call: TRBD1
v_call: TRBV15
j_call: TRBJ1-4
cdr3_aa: CATSKDRGPEKLFF
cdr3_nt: TGTGCCACCAGCAAAGACAGGGGGCCTGAAAAACTGTTTTTT

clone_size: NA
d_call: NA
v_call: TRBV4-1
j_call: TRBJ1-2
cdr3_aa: CASSRDPNYGYTF
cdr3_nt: TGCGCCAGCAGCCGAGATCCTAACTATGGCTACACCTTC

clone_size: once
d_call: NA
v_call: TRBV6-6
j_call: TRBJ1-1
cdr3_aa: CASRRSADPLNTEAFF
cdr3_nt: TGTGCCAGCCGGAGATCGGCAGACCCTTTGAACACTGAAGCTTTCTTT

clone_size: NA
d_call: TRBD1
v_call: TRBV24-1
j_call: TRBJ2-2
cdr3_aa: CPTSAPGTGTTGELFF
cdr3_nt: TGTCCCACCAGTGCCCCCGGGACAGGGACGACCGGGGAGCTGTTTTTT

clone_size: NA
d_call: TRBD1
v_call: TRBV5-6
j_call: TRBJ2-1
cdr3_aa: CASSQGTGAPYNEQFF
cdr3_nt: TGTGCCAGCAGCCAAGGGACAGGGGCACCCTACAATGAGCAGTTCTTC

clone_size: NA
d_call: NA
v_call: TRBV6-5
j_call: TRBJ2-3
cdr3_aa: CASSYARAGTDTQYF
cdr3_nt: TGTGCCAGCAGTTACGCGAGGGCGGGCACAGATACGCAGTATTTT

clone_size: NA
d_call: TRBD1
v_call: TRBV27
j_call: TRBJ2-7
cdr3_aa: CASSLAQGVGYEQYF
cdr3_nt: TGTGCCAGCAGTTTAGCACAGGGGGTCGGTTACGAGCAGTACTTC

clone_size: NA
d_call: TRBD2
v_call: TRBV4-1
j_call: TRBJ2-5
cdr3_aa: CASSLGGLARETQYF
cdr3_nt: TGCGCCAGCAGCCTAGGGGGACTAGCGCGGGAGACCCAGTACTTC

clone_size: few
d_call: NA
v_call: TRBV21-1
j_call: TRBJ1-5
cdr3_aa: CASSIIVAGGLPQHF
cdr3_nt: TGTGCCAGCAGCATAATAGTGGCAGGGGGCTTGCCCCAGCATTTT

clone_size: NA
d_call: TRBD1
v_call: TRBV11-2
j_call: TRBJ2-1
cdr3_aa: CASSSYRGLGSYNEQFF
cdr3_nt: TGTGCCAGCAGCTCATACAGGGGGCTTGGCTCCTACAATGAGCAGTTCTTC

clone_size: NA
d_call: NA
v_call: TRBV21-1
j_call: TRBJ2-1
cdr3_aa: CASSNRDLPYNEQFF
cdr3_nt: TGTGCCAGCAGCAACCGGGACCTTCCCTACAATGAGCAGTTCTTC

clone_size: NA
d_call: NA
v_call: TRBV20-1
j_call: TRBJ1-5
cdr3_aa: CSASSGGNQPQHF
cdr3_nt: TGCAGTGCTAGTTCGGGGGGCAATCAGCCCCAGCATTTT

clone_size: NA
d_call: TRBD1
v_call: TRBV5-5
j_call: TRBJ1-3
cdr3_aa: CASSPDRVSGNTIYF
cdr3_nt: TGTGCCAGCAGTCCTGACAGGGTCTCTGGAAACACCATATATTTT

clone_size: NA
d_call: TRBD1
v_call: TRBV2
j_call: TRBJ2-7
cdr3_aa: CASSGDSEQYF
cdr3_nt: TGTGCCAGCAGTGGGGACAGCGAGCAGTACTTC

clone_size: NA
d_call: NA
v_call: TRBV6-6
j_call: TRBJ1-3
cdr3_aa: CASRGSSGNTIYF
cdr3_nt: TGTGCCAGCAGGGGGTCCTCTGGAAACACCATATATTTT

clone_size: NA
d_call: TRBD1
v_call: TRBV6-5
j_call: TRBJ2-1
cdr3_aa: CASSLQGVLDNEQFF
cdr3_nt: TGTGCCAGCAGTCTACAGGGGGTTTTGGACAATGAGCAGTTCTTC

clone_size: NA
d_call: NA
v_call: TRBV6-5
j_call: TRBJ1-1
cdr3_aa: CASRNRRNTEAFF
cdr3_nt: TGTGCCAGCAGAAACAGGAGGAACACTGAAGCTTTCTTT

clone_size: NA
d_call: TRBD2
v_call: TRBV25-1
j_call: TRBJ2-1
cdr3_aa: CASSELAGVHNEQFF
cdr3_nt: TGTGCCAGCAGTGAATTAGCGGGGGTCCACAATGAGCAGTTCTTC

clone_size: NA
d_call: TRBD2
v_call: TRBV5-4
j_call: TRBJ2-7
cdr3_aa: CASSSGLAAVYEQYF
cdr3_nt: TGTGCCAGCAGCTCGGGACTAGCGGCAGTCTACGAGCAGTACTTC